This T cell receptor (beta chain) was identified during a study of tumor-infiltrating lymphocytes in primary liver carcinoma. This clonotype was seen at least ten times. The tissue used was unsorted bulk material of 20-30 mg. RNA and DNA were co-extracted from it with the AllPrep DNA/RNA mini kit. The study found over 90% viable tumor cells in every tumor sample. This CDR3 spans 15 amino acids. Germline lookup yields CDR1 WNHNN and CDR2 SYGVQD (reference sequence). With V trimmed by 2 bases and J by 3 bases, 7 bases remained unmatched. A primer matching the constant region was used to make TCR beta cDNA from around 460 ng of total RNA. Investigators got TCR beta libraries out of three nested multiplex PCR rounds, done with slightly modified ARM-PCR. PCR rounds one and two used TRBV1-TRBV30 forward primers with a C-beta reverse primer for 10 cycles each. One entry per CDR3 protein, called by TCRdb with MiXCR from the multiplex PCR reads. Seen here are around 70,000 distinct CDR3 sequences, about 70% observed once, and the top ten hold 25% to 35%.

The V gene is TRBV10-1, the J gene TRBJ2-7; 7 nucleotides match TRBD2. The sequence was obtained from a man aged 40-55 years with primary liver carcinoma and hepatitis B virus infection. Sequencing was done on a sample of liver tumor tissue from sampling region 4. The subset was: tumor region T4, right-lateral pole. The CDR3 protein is CASSESLAAGYEQYF. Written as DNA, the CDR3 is TGCGCCAGCAGTGAGAGCCTAGCGGCAGGCTACGAGCAGTACTTC.